The next 4 T cell receptor beta chains were all read from a single sample in a study of beta chain features in type 1 diabetes. Sequencing targeted expressed TCRB transcripts, as all isolated RNA had been reverse transcribed. Using immunoSEQ multiplex PCR, the repertoire was profiled, and TCRdb retains in-frame clones only, with some absent. The sample yields about 450,000 clones, over 10% seen once. Material for sequencing was naive CD4+ T cells from blood. These receptors all come from a woman between 18 and 29 years old in good health.

Only one count was recorded for this clone. The V and J genes are TRBV19 and TRBJ2-5, with D maybe TRBD2 (7 bases). V dropped 4 bases and J dropped 2 bases, with 14 bases sitting between them. The germline gives CDR1 LNHDA, CDR2 SQIVND (reference sequence). The CDR3 is 15 amino acids. CDR3: CASSRAGALQETQYF. In DNA form, the CDR3 reads TGTGCCAGTAGTAGGGCGGGGGCCTTACAAGAGACCCAGTACTTC.

The chain uses TRBV5-4 and TRBJ2-4; TRBD2 aligns across 7 bases. The V segment lost 4 bases and the J segment 0 bases; nucleotides outside the gene matches: 4. Germline loops: CDR1 SGHNT, CDR2 YYREEE (reference sequence). There are 15 residues in the CDR3. CDR3 region: CASSERDLAKNIQYF. The CDR3 coding sequence is TGTGCCAGCAGCGAGCGGGACCTAGCCAAAAACATTCAGTACTTC.

CDR3: CASSQGQGIRYGYTF. The CDR3 DNA follows: TGCGCCAGCAGCCAAGGACAGGGTATACGGTATGGCTACACCTTC. The V call is TRBV4-1, the J call TRBJ1-2; 7 positions agree with TRBD1. Germline assignment: CDR1 MGHRA and CDR2 YSYEKL. This CDR3 spans 15 amino acids. Trimming removed 1 base from V and 5 bases from J; junction bases left unmatched: 7.

This clone has more than one count but fewer than ten. The chain combines TRBV10-3 with TRBJ2-7; D may be TRBD1 (6 bases). Per germline, CDR1 ENHRY and CDR2 SYGVKD. Trimming removed 3 bases at V and 6 bases at J, with 15 bases between. CDR3 length: 14 residues. The CDR3, as DNA: TGTGCCATCAGTGATCCGACAGGAACAGGCGAGCAGTACGTC. Protein: CAISDPTGTGEQYV.